These 18 T cell receptor beta chains were sequenced from one sample in a study of blood T cell repertoires in COVID-19. Some clones are missing from TCRdb's copy, which holds only in-frame ones; the method was immunoSEQ multiplex PCR. The profile shows 130,000 to 150,000 clones, roughly four fifths of them singletons. The sequenced sample was peripheral blood. The receptors originated from a human donor with acute or convalescent COVID-19. The donor label of this sample is uncertain.

The rearrangement links TRBV11-2 to TRBJ2-4; 10 nucleotides match TRBD2. In germline, CDR1 is SGHAT, CDR2 FQNNGV. This CDR3 region has 16 residues. Trimming cost V 0 bases and J 12 bases; bases outside gene matches: 11. This chain's CDR3 is CASSLDRVAGGRDQYF. CDR3 coding DNA: TGTGCCAGCAGCTTAGATCGGGTAGCGGGGGGACGAGATCAGTACTTC.

V is TRBV7-2 and J is TRBJ1-3; TRBD1 aligns across 10 bases. Germline V gives CDR1 SGHTA, CDR2 FQGNSA. The CDR3 is made up of 16 amino acids. With 5 bases clipped from V and 3 bases from J, the junction kept 7 bases outside the gene matches. In DNA form, the CDR3 reads TGTGCCAGCAGCCCGCGACAGGGGGCTAGTGGAAACACCATATATTTT. Translated, it gives CASSPRQGASGNTIYF.

The chain is built from TRBV9 and TRBJ1-1, with TRBD1 identical over 7 bases. The V gene's germline CDR1 is SGDLS and CDR2 YYNGEE. V was clipped by 2 bases and J by 1 base; unmatched bases: 5. The CDR3 spans 15 residues. CDR3 region: CASSVTDRQNTEAFF. CDR3 in DNA: TGTGCCAGCAGCGTGACGGACAGGCAGAACACTGAAGCTTTCTTT.

Comment on this clone: This sequence may be a read error, since a much larger clone differs from it by one base. The chain employs TRBV18 and TRBJ1-1; 7 bases align to TRBD1. The V segment lost 4 bases and the J segment 1 base; nucleotides outside the gene matches: 0. Germline lookup yields CDR1 KGHSH and CDR2 LQKENI. This CDR3 is 13 amino acids long. CDR3 sequence reads: CASSRQGNTEAFF. DNA of the CDR3: TGTGCCAGCTCACGACAGGGGAACACTGAAGCTTTCTTT.

This chain joins TRBV29-1 and TRBJ1-2; TRBD1 might be the D (6 bases). With 3 bases removed from V and 6 bases from J, the gap between germline ends came to 17 bases. This CDR3 comprises 14 residues. From germline, CDR1 is SQVTM and CDR2 ANQGSEA. CDR3 in amino acids: CSVERAGVPHGYTF. The CDR3, as DNA: TGCAGCGTTGAGAGGGCAGGGGTCCCTCATGGCTACACCTTC.

The gene calls are TRBV30 and TRBJ1-1, with D possibly being TRBD1 (6 bases). Germline V gene data show CDR1 as GTSNPN and CDR2 as SVGIG (reference sequence). This CDR3 spans 13 amino acids. Trimming removed 4 bases from V and 5 bases from J, with 14 bases in between. Here the CDR3 DNA reads TGTGCCTGGACTCGAACAGGGTGGACTGAAGCTTTCTTT. It encodes CAWTRTGWTEAFF.

The chain joins TRBV20-1 to TRBJ1-1; a weak D match, TRBD1 (5 bases). The CDR3 sequence is 12 residues long. CDR1 DFQATT and CDR2 SNEGSKA come from the germline V gene (reference sequence). Trimming took 3 bases from V and 11 from J, leaving 16 bases between them. The CDR3 DNA sequence: TGCAGTGCTAGTCCTAACCTGGGGCGGGCTTTCTTT. It specifies CSASPNLGRAFF.

The chain carries TRBV7-2 and TRBJ2-2, with 11 bases aligning to TRBD2. Trimming cost V 4 bases and J 2 bases; bases outside gene matches: 6. This CDR3 is built from 17 residues. Germline CDR1 SGHTA, CDR2 FQGNSA. The CDR3 region is CASSSASGGTNTGELFF. The CDR3 region has the DNA TGTGCCAGCAGCTCCGCTAGCGGGGGGACAAACACCGGGGAGCTGTTTTTT.

This clone was detected a few times. In DNA form, the CDR3 reads TGTGCCAGCAGCCCACGGACTGTGAACACCGGGGAGCTGTTTTTT. Translated: CASSPRTVNTGELFF. The V call is TRBV9, the J call TRBJ2-2; D is perhaps TRBD2 (5 bases). Trimming cost V 4 bases and J 1 base, with 11 bases left between them. Germline V gene data show CDR1 as SGDLS and CDR2 as YYNGEE. CDR3 length: 15 amino acids.

The chain carries TRBV9 and TRBJ2-5; tentative D call: TRBD2 (7 bases). This CDR3 spans 16 amino acids. Germline CDR1 and CDR2: SGDLS and YYNGEE. V gave up 0 bases and J gave up 7 bases, with 19 bases separating them. CDR3 in DNA: TGTGCCAGCAGCGTAGGGCGGGGGCTCGGTAGTGGGACCCAGTACTTC. This codes for CASSVGRGLGSGTQYF.

The chain links TRBV6-2 or TRBV6-3 to TRBJ2-1; 10 positions match TRBD2. Unmatched junction bases numbered 7, after V lost 6 bases and J lost 2 bases. This CDR3 spans 16 amino acids. The germline V gene has CDR1 MNHEY and CDR2 SVGEGT. The CDR3 DNA reads as TGTGCCAGCAGCGAGCGGGGGGGCCTTACCTACAATGAGCAGTTCTTC. Translation: CASSERGGLTYNEQFF.

This clone has just one count. J is TRBJ1-2 and V is TRBV3-1 (or the pseudogene TRBV3-2); D not certain. This CDR3 is 14 amino acids long. Germline-derived CDR1 and CDR2 are LGHDT and YNNKEL (reference sequence). Trimming shortened V by 4 bases and J by 0 bases, and 9 bases separated the two germline ends. The CDR3 sequence: CASSLAGTNYGYTF. As DNA, the CDR3 is TGTGCCAGCAGCCTTGCCGGGACTAACTATGGCTACACCTTC.

The chain couples TRBV2 to TRBJ1-2, with D possibly being TRBD1 (6 bases). CDR3 size: 17 residues. Trimming removed 7 bases at V and 4 bases at J, with 25 bases between. Germline CDR1 SNHLY, CDR2 FYNNEI. CDR3 protein: CASIPRPELTGSYGYTF. The CDR3 coding sequence is TGTGCCAGCATCCCCCGTCCTGAATTAACAGGGTCCTATGGCTACACCTTC. Looking up the rest from reference TRBV2 and TRBJ1-2 gives the full variable domain: EPEVTQTPSHQVTQMGQEVILRCVPISNHLYFYWYRQILGQKVEFLVSFYNNEISEKSEIFDDQFSVERPDGSNFTLKIRSTKLEDSAMYFCASIPRPELTGSYGYTFGSGTRLTVV.

This clone was seen more than once but under ten times. The rearrangement uses TRBV5-1 and TRBJ2-5; tentatively, D is TRBD2 (6 bases). The CDR3 length is 14 residues. The V gene lost 3 bases and the J gene lost 2 bases, with 11 bases spanning the gap. Germline-derived CDR1 and CDR2 are SGHRS and YFSETQ. CDR3 DNA: TGCGCCAGCAGCTCGCTAGGGACTCAAGAGACCCAGTACTTC. It specifies CASSSLGTQETQYF.

The J gene is TRBJ2-5, the V gene TRBV11-2; D perhaps matches TRBD1 (5 bases). CDR3 length: 15 amino acids. Looked up from germline, CDR1 is SGHAT and CDR2 is FQNNGV. The V gene lost 6 bases and the J gene lost 4 bases, with 18 bases spanning the gap. The DNA of the CDR3 is TGTGCCAGCAGTAGAGAACCAGGGTATCGAGAGACCCAGTACTTC. This translates into CASSREPGYRETQYF.

This chain links TRBV18 with TRBJ2-6; perhaps TRBD1 as D (6 bases). The CDR3 spans 16 residues. The germline gives CDR1 KGHSH, CDR2 LQKENI. V was shortened by 4 bases and J by 3 bases, with 13 bases between the two germline ends. CDR3 DNA sequence: TGTGCCAGCTCACAGACAGGAGGTCATGGGGCCAACGTCCTGACTTTC. It codes for CASSQTGGHGANVLTF.

The chain is built from TRBV15 and TRBJ2-3; possible D gene TRBD1, 5 bases. The CDR3 contains 20 residues. Germline CDR1 is LNHNV and CDR2 is YYDKDF (reference sequence). Trimming pared 0 bases from V and 2 bases from J, leaving 24 bases between. The CDR3 sequence is CATSRDHRTVGHENTDTQYF. The CDR3 DNA reads as TGTGCCACCAGCAGAGATCACAGGACGGTCGGACATGAAAACACAGATACGCAGTATTTT.

The chain uses TRBV3-1 (or the pseudogene TRBV3-2) and TRBJ2-2; no reliable D call. V lost 2 bases and J 8 bases, leaving 3 bases between the germline ends. This CDR3 has 11 residues. From germline, CDR1 is LGHDT and CDR2 YNNKEL (reference sequence). DNA of the CDR3: TGTGCCAGCAGCCAATCTGGGGAGCTGTTTTTT. This codes for CASSQSGELFF.